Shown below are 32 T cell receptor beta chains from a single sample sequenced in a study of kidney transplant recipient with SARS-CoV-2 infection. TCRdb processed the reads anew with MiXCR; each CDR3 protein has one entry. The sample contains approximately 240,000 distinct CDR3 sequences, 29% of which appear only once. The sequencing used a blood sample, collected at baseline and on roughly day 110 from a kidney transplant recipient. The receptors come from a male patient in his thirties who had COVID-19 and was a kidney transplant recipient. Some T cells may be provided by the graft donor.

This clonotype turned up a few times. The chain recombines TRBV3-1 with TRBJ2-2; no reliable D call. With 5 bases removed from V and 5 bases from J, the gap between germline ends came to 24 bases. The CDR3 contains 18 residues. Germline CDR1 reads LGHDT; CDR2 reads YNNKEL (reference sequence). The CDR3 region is CASSAKFPISGLTGELFF. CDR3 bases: TGTGCCAGCAGCGCAAAATTTCCCATTTCAGGCTTGACCGGGGAGCTGTTTTTT.

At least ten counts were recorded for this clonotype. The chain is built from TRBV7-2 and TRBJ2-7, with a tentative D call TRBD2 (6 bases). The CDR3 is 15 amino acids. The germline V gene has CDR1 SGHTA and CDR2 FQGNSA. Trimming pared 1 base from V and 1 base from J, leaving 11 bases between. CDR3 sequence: CASSLGRVGSYEQYF. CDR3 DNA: TGTGCCAGCAGCTTAGGGAGGGTTGGGTCCTACGAGCAGTACTTC.

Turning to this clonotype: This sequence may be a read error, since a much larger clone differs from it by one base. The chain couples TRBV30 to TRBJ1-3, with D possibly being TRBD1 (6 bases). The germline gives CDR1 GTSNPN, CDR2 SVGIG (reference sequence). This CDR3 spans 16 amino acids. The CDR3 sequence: CDWSVSTGAGGNTIYF. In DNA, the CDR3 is TGTGACTGGAGTGTTAGTACGGGGGCTGGTGGAAACACCATATATTTT.

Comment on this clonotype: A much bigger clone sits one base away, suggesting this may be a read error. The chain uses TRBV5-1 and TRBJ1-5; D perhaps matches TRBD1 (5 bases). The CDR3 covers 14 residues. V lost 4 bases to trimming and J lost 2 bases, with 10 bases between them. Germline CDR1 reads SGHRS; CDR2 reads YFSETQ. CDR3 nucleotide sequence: TGCGCCAGCAGCCTCCAGGGAGGCAATCAGCCCCAGCATTTT. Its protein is CASSLQGGNQPQHF. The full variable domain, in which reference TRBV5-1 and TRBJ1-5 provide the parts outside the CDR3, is KAGVTQTPRYLIKTRGQQVTLSCSPISGHRSVSWYQQTPGQGLQFLFEYFSETQRNKGNFPGRFSGRQFSNSRSEMNVSTLELGDSALYLCASSLQGGNQPQHFGDGTRLSIL.

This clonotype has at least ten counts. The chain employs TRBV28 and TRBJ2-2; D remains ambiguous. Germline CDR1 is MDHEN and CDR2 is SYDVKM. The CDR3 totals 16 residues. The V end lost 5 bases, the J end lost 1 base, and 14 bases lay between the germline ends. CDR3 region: CASSLGLEQNTGELFF. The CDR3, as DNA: TGTGCCAGCAGTCTAGGATTGGAGCAGAACACCGGGGAGCTGTTTTTT.

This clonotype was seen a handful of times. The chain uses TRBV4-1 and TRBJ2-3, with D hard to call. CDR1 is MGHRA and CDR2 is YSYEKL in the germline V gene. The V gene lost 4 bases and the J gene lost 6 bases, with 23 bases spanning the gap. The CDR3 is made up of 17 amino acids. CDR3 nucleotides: TGCGCCAGCAGCCGTGGTGGAGTGGTAATAGCCGGGGATACGCAGTATTTT. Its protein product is CASSRGGVVIAGDTQYF.

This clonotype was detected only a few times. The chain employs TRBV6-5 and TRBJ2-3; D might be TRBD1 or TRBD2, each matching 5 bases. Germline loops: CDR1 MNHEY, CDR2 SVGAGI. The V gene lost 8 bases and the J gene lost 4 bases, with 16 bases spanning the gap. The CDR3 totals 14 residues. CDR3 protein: CASSTVGTSDTQYF. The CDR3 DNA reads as TGTGCCAGCTCCACTGTGGGGACCTCAGATACGCAGTATTTT.

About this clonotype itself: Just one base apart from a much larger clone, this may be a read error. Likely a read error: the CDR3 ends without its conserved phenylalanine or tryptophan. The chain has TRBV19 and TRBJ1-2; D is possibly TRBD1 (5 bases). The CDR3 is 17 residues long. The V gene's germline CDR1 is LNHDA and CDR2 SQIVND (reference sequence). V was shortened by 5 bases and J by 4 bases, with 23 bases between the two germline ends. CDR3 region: CASSRYRTNRKTYGYTL. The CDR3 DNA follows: TGTGCCAGTAGTCGGTATCGGACAAATCGAAAGACCTATGGCTACACCCTC.

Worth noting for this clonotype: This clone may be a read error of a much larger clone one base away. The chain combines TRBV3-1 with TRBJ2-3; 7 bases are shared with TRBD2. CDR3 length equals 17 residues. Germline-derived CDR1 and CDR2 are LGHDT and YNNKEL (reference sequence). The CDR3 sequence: CASSHLGSGRRTDAQYF. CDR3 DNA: TGTGCCAGCAGCCATTTGGGTAGCGGGCGCCGCACAGATGCGCAGTATTTT.

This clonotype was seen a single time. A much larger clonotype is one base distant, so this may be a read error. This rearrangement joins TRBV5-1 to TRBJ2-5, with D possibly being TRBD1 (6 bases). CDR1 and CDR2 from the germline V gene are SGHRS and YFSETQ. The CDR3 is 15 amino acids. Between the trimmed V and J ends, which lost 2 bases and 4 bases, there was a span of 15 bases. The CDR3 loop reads CASSLPQGIRETQYF. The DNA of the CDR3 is TGCGCCAGCAGCTTACCACAGGGAATCAGAGAGACCCAGTACTTC.

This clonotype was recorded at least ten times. The CDR3 loop is CASSDLQFTRKTYGYTF. The CDR3 nucleotides are TGTGCCAGCAGCGATCTTCAGTTTACCCGAAAGACCTATGGCTACACCTTC. The chain combines TRBV7-8 with TRBJ1-2, with no clear D. Germline V gene data show CDR1 as SGHVS and CDR2 as FQNEAQ. Trimming stripped 5 bases from V and 4 bases from J, with 23 bases between. This CDR3 is 17 amino acids long.

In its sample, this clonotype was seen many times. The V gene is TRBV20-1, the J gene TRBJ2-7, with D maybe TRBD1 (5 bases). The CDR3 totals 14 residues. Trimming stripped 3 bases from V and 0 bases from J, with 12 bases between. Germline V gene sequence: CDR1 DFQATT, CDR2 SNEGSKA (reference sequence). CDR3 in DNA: TGCAGTGCTAGGGCAGGGTCCCCCTCCTACGAGCAGTACTTC. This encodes CSARAGSPSYEQYF.

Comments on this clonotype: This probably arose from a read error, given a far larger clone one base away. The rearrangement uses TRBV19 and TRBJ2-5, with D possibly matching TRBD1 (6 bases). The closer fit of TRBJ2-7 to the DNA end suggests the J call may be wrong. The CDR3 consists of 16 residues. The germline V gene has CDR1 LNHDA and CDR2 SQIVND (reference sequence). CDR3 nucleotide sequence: TGTGCCAGTAGCCCCCTCCCGGCAGGGGAGATCTACGAGCAGTACTTC. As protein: CASSPLPAGEIYEQYF.

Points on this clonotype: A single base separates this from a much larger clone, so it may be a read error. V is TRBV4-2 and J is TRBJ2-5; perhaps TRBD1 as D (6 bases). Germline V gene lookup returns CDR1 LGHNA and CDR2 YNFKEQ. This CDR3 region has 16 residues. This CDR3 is CASNQGSLDSQETQYF. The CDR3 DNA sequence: TGTGCCAGCAACCAAGGGTCGTTGGACAGTCAAGAGACCCAGTACTTC.

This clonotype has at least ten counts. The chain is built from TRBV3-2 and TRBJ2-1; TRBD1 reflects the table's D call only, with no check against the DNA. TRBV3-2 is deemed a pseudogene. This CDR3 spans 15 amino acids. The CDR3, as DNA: TGTGCCAGCAGCCAAGAAGGGGGTTGGGATAGTGAGCAGTTCTTC. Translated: CASSQEGGWDSEQFF.

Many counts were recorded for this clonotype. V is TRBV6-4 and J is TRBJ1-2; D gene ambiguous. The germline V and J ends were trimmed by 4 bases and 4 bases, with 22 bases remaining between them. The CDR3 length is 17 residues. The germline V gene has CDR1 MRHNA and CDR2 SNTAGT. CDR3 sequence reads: CASSGISSHGKTYGYTF. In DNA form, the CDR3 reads TGTGCCAGCAGTGGCATCTCCTCACACGGAAAGACCTATGGCTACACCTTC.

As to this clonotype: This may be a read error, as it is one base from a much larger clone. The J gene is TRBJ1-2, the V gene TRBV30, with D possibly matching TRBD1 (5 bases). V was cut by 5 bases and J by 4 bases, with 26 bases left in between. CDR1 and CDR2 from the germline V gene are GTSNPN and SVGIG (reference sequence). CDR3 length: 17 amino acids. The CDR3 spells CAWGRKEGPQSFYGYTF. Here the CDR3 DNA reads TGTGCCTGGGGCCGCAAAGAGGGACCCCAGTCATTCTATGGCTACACCTTC.

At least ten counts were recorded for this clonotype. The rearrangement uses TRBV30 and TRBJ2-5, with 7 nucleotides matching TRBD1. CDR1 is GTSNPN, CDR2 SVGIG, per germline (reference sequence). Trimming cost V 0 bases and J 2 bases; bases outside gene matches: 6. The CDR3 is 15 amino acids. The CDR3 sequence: CAWSVGSRGQETQYF. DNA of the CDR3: TGTGCCTGGAGTGTGGGGAGCAGGGGGCAAGAGACCCAGTACTTC.

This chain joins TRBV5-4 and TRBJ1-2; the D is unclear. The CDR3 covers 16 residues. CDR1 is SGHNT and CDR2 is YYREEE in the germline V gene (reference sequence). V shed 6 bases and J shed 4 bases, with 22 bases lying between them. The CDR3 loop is CASKHRVPGKTYGYTF. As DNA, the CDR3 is TGTGCCAGCAAGCATCGCGTACCAGGAAAGACCTATGGCTACACCTTC.

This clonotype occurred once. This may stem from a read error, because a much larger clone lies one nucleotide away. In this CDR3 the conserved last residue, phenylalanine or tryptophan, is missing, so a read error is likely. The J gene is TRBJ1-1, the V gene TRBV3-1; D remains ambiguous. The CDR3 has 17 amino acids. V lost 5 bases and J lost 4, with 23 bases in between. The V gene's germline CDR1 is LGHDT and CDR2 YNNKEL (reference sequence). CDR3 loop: CASSISNPISIRTEAFS. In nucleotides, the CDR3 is TGTGCCAGCAGCATTTCGAATCCCATTTCAATTCGCACTGAAGCTTTCTCT.

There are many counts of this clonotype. The CDR3 coding sequence is TGCGCCAGCAGCCCGTACGGGGGTCAGCCCCAGCATTTT. This encodes CASSPYGGQPQHF. The genes are TRBV4-3 and TRBJ1-5; possibly TRBD1 for D (5 bases). V lost 4 bases and J 6 bases, leaving 10 bases between the germline ends. Germline V gene data show CDR1 as LGHNA and CDR2 as YSLEER. The CDR3 extends over 13 amino acids.

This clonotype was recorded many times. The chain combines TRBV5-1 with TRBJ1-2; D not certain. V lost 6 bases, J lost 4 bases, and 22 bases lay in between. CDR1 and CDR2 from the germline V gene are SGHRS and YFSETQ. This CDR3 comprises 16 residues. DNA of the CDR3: TGCGCCAGCAACCCGCTATCGGTTCGAAAGACCTATGGCTACACCTTC. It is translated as CASNPLSVRKTYGYTF.

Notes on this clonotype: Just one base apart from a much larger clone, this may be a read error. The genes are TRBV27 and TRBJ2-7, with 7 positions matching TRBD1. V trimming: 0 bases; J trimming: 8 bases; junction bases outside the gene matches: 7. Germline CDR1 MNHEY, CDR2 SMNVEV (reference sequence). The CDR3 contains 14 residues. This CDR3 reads CASSLSQGQLKQYF. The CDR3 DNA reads TGTGCCAGCAGTTTATCACAGGGACAGCTCAAGCAGTACTTC.

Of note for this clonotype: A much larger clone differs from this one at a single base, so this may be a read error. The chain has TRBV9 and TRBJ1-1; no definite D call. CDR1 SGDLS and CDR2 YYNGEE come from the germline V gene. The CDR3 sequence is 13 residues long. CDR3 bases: TGTGCCAGCTGCGTAGGTTACTACACTGAAGCTTTCTTT. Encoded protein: CASCVGYYTEAFF.

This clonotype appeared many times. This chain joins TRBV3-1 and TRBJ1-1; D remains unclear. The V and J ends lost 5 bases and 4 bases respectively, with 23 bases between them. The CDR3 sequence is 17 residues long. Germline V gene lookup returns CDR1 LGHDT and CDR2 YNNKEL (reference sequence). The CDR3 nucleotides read TGTGCCAGCAGCGCCAGGCCTCCCATTTCAATTCGCACTGAAGCTTTCTTT. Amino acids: CASSARPPISIRTEAFF.

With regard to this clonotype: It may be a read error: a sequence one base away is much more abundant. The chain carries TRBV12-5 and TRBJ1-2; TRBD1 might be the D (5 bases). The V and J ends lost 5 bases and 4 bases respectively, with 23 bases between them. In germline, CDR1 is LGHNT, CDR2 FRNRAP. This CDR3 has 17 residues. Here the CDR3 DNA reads TGTGCTAGTGGTGGCAAGTATATGCAGGGAAAGACCTATGGCTACACCTTC. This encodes CASGGKYMQGKTYGYTF.

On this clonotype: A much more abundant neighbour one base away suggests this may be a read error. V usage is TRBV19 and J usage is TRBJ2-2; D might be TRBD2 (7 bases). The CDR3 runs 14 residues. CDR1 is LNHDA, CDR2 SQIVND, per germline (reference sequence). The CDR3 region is CASSIDSGGGELLF. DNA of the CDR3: TGTGCCAGTAGCATAGACAGTGGAGGGGGGGAGCTGCTTTTT.

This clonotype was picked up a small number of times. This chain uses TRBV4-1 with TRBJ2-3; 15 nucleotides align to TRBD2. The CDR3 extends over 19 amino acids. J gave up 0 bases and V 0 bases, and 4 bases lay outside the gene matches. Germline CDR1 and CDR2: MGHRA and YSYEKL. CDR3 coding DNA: TGCGCCAGCAGCCAAGAGGGGACTAGCGGGGGGTCTAGCACAGATACGCAGTATTTT. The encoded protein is CASSQEGTSGGSSTDTQYF.

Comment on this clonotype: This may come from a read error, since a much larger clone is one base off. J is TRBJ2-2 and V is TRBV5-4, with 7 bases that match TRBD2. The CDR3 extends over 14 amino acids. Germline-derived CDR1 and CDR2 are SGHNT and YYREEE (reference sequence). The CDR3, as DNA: TGTGCCAGCGGACTCCAAGGGGTCGGCGGGGGGCTGTTTTTT. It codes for CASGLQGVGGGLFF.

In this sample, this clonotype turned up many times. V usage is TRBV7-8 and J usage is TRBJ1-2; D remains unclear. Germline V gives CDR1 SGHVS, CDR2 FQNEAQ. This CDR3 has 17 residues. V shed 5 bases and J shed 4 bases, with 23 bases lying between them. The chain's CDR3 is CASSVSLFTRKTYGYTF. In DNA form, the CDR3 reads TGTGCCAGCAGCGTTTCCTTGTTTACCCGAAAGACCTATGGCTACACCTTC.

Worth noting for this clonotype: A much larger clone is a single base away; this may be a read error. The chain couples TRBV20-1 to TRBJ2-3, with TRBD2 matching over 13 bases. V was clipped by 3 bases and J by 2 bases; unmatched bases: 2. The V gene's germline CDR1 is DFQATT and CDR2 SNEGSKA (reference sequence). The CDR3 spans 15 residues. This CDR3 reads CSARGTSGNTDTQYF. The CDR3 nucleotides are TGCAGTGCTAGGGGGACTAGCGGGAACACAGATACGCAGTATTTT.

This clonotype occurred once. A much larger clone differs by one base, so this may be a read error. The CDR3 region is CASSVWVATVMQDTQYF. CDR3 nucleotide sequence: TGTGCCAGCAGTGTGTGGGTAGCTACAGTCATGCAAGATACGCAGTATTTT. V usage is TRBV21-1 and J usage is TRBJ2-3. TRBV21-1 corresponds to a pseudogene. This CDR3 has 17 residues.